Below, 18 T cell receptor beta chains from the same sample are listed, as sequenced in a study of control samples from healthy donors and cancer patients. Clones were sequenced by immunoSEQ multiplex PCR, and TCRdb holds only the in-frame ones, with some missing. The table includes roughly 80,000 clones, about 88% detected once. Sample: blood. The receptors derive from a woman between 45 and 60 years old in good health.

This clone showed up just once. The same CDR3 also results from other DNA sequences found in this sample. The rearrangement joins TRBV19 to TRBJ1-2; D is ambiguous. Germline CDR1 reads LNHDA; CDR2 reads SQIVND (reference sequence). This CDR3 contains 13 residues. Trimming took 3 bases from V and 0 from J, leaving 5 bases between them. Written as DNA, the CDR3 is TGTGCCAGTAGTATCGGATCTAACTATGGCTACACCTTC. Encoded protein: CASSIGSNYGYTF.

The chain links TRBV7-2 to TRBJ1-5; D gene ambiguous. Trimming pared 4 bases from V and 4 bases from J, leaving 14 bases between. The CDR3 extends over 15 amino acids. From germline, CDR1 is SGHTA and CDR2 FQGNSA. The CDR3 nucleotides read TGTGCCAGCAGCTCAAATACGGGGTTGAATCAGCCCCAGCATTTT. This translates into CASSSNTGLNQPQHF. Complete variable domain (other parts from reference TRBV7-2 and TRBJ1-5): GAGVSQSPSNKVTEKGKDVELRCDPISGHTALYWYRQSLGQGLEFLIYFQGNSAPDKSGLPSDRFSAERTGGSVSTLTIQRTQQEDSAVYLCASSSNTGLNQPQHFGDGTRLSIL.

CDR3 nucleotide sequence: TGTGCCAGCAGCCCCCGAAGATCCTACGAGCAGTACTTC. Its translation is CASSPRRSYEQYF. The V gene is TRBV3-1 (or the pseudogene TRBV3-2), the J gene TRBJ2-7; no reliable D call. CDR1 is LGHDT, CDR2 YNNKEL, per germline (reference sequence). The germline V and J ends were trimmed by 4 bases and 1 base, with 8 bases remaining between them. The CDR3 consists of 13 residues.

This rearrangement joins TRBV4-2 to TRBJ2-7; 12 bases match TRBD2. Germline CDR1 reads LGHNA; CDR2 reads YNFKEQ. The V gene end was trimmed by 0 bases and the J gene end by 6 bases; junction bases not matched to a gene: 9. CDR3 length: 17 amino acids. This CDR3 is CASSQDPLAGGSSEQYF. For the CDR3, the DNA is TGTGCCAGCAGCCAAGATCCTCTAGCGGGGGGGTCTAGCGAGCAGTACTTC.

V and J are TRBV5-8 and TRBJ2-7; D is unclear. The CDR3 is 13 residues long. V lost 0 bases to trimming and J lost 2 bases, with 6 bases between them. From germline, CDR1 is SGHTS and CDR2 YDEGEE. The CDR3 spells CASSLAGPYEQYF. CDR3 coding DNA: TGTGCCAGCAGCTTGGCAGGTCCCTACGAGCAGTACTTC. The full variable domain, its missing parts supplied by reference TRBV5-8 and TRBJ2-7, is EAGVTQSPTHLIKTRGQQATLRCSPISGHTSVYWYQQALGLGLQFLLWYDEGEERNRGNFPPRFSGRQFPNYSSELNVNALELEDSALYLCASSLAGPYEQYFGPGTRLTVT.

This chain uses TRBV11-2 with TRBJ1-1, with D hard to call. Trimming took off 5 bases at V and 7 bases at J, with 11 bases between the two ends. The germline V gene encodes CDR1 SGHAT and CDR2 FQNNGV. This CDR3 is built from 12 residues. The CDR3 spells CASSPDNNEAFF. CDR3 DNA sequence: TGTGCCAGCAGCCCAGATAATAATGAAGCTTTCTTT.

This chain uses TRBV12-3 or TRBV12-4 with TRBJ1-2; D is possibly TRBD1 (5 bases). V was cut by 6 bases and J by 8 bases, with 13 bases left in between. This CDR3 has 12 residues. CDR3 sequence: CASSQGYRGYTF. CDR3 in DNA: TGTGCCAGCAGCCAGGGTTATAGAGGCTACACCTTC.

V gene TRBV5-1 combines with J gene TRBJ2-3, with a tentative D call TRBD1 (6 bases). The V end lost 1 base, the J end lost 5 bases, and 23 bases lay between the germline ends. From germline, CDR1 is SGHRS and CDR2 YFSETQ. CDR3 length equals 18 residues. The CDR3 here is CASSLPSRAQGLGDTQYF. For the CDR3, the DNA is TGCGCCAGCAGCTTGCCTTCGAGAGCACAGGGTTTAGGAGATACGCAGTATTTT.

The rearrangement uses TRBV2 and TRBJ1-6; no definite D call. The ends were cut back, 4 bases at V and 6 bases at J, with 13 bases in the middle. There are 15 residues in the CDR3. Germline CDR1 is SNHLY and CDR2 is FYNNEI. This chain's CDR3 is CASSAERARNSPLHF. The CDR3 nucleotides read TGTGCCAGCAGTGCGGAAAGAGCCCGTAATTCACCCCTCCACTTT.

This rearrangement joins TRBV2 to TRBJ1-5; no definite D call. This CDR3 spans 15 amino acids. Trimming left V 9 bases short and J 3 bases short, with 18 bases between. Germline CDR1 and CDR2: SNHLY and FYNNEI. The DNA for the CDR3 is TGTGCCAGTACGAAGAGGACCGGCTCCAATCAGCCCCAGCATTTT. It encodes CASTKRTGSNQPQHF.

CDR3: CASSLGGQNEQFF. In DNA form, the CDR3 reads TGTGCCAGCAGTTTGGGGGGGCAAAATGAGCAGTTCTTC. This chain uses TRBV12-3 or TRBV12-4 with TRBJ2-1; D may be TRBD2 (7 bases). The CDR3 is made up of 13 amino acids. Trimming pared 3 bases from V and 7 bases from J, leaving 10 bases between.

J is TRBJ1-1 and V is TRBV6-6; D may be TRBD1 (5 bases). CDR3 size: 15 residues. Deletions cut 1 base from V and 6 bases from J, with 15 bases between. Germline V gene lookup returns CDR1 MNHNY and CDR2 SVGAGI (reference sequence). The CDR3 nucleotides read TGTGCCAGCAGTTACTTAGTAAGCCGGGGGGCTGAAGCTTTCTTT. It encodes CASSYLVSRGAEAFF.

The chain joins TRBV7-8 to TRBJ1-6; D might be TRBD1 (5 bases). V shed 1 base and J shed 3 bases, with 7 bases lying between them. The CDR3 contains 15 residues. Germline CDR1 and CDR2: SGHVS and FQNEAQ. Written as DNA, the CDR3 is TGTGCCAGCAGCTTAGAGACAGTCTATAATTCACCCCTCCACTTT. It translates to CASSLETVYNSPLHF.

The chain joins TRBV9 to TRBJ1-2, with 10 bases matching TRBD1. The V gene's germline CDR1 is SGDLS and CDR2 YYNGEE. V shed 1 base and J 7 bases; nucleotides not matched to a gene: 10. This CDR3 comprises 16 residues. DNA for the CDR3: TGTGCCAGCAGCGTAACTGGGACAGGGGCAAAGTCTGGCTACACCTTC. Protein sequence: CASSVTGTGAKSGYTF.

The V gene is TRBV19, the J gene TRBJ1-1; 9 positions agree with TRBD1. The V segment lost 6 bases and the J segment 8 bases; nucleotides outside the gene matches: 7. This CDR3 region has 13 residues. Germline assignment: CDR1 LNHDA and CDR2 SQIVND (reference sequence). This CDR3 is CASRGTGRREAFF. As DNA, the CDR3 is TGTGCCAGTAGAGGGACAGGGAGGAGGGAAGCTTTCTTT.

For this clone: Germline is not matched at one junction end, which may reflect a read error. The V gene is TRBV6-4, the J gene TRBJ2-6; no definite D call. Germline assignment: CDR1 MRHNA and CDR2 SNTAGT. This CDR3 comprises 10 residues. The CDR3 DNA reads TGTGCCAGCAGTCGGTTGAGCCGCGTGTTC. Translating gives CASSRLSRVF.

The chain joins TRBV10-3 to TRBJ2-3, with D hard to call. With 2 bases removed from V and 3 bases from J, the gap between germline ends came to 6 bases. This CDR3 is 13 amino acids long. Germline CDR1 is ENHRY and CDR2 is SYGVKD. CDR3 nucleotide sequence: TGTGCCATCAGTGAGCCGAGGACAGATACGCAGTATTTT. It specifies CAISEPRTDTQYF.

The chain has TRBV19 and TRBJ2-1; 13 bases line up with TRBD2. The junction had 7 bases not matched to a gene; V was cut back by 8 bases and J by 6 bases. In germline, CDR1 is LNHDA, CDR2 SQIVND (reference sequence). This CDR3 comprises 15 residues. CDR3 amino acids: CASRSGLAGFNEQFF. The CDR3 nucleotides read TGTGCCAGTCGCTCGGGACTAGCGGGGTTCAATGAGCAGTTCTTC.